This T cell receptor (beta chain) was profiled in a study of blood T cell repertoires in COVID-19. Study information: Collection of acute and convalescent COVID-19 samples took place in the United States, Italy and Spain. Sample material is recorded as cDNA or gDNA derived from T cells, B-cell-depleted T cells, or PBMCs.

CDR1 is SEHNR and CDR2 is FQNEAQ in the germline V gene (reference sequence). V lost 5 bases, J lost 6 bases, and 14 bases stayed unmatched. CDR3 length: 18 amino acids. Methods used by the authors: Estimation of nucleated cell counts was performed using reference gene primer amplification. Sequencing was performed with immunoSEQ multiplex PCR; in TCRdb, only in-frame clones are kept and a portion is missing. Clonal size and the V and J genes are those of that table, whereas D and trimming came from the DNA. The table has around 200,000 clones, 75% to 90% seen once; the top ten hold approximately 6.2%. This clone was seen a few times.

This chain links TRBV7-9 with TRBJ1-5; 12 nucleotides line up with TRBD1. Sequencing was performed on peripheral blood. The source of this sequence is a woman in her thirties or forties with acute or convalescent COVID-19. This chain's CDR3 is CASSGGQGASQEAQPQHF. The CDR3 bases are TGTGCCAGCAGCGGGGGACAGGGGGCTTCGCAGGAGGCTCAGCCCCAGCATTTT.